This T cell receptor (beta chain) was documented in a study of T cells after yellow fever vaccination. Study-wide results and caveats: Compared with primary, the secondary response was weaker and peaked at day 5, not 15. Abundant bulk-derived clonotypes could contaminate FACS-sorted repertoires.

With respect to this clonotype: No antigen is known for it.

A 5'RACE template-switching step, the method used to make TCR cDNA, added a universal primer site and UMIs. Each CDR3 protein is one row after TCRdb ran MiXCR on the 5' RACE reads. The profile shows hundreds of thousands of distinct CDR3 sequences, about 17% of them singletons. The CDR3 runs to 16 residues. V dropped 6 bases and J dropped 2; count of bases not matched to a gene: 9. Source: PBMCs, taken before the yellow fever booster vaccination. The rearrangement uses TRBV12-3 or TRBV12-4 and TRBJ2-3, with 9 bases identical to TRBD1. This TCR was sampled from a man aged 18 to 29 who received the YFV17D yellow fever vaccine. This chain's CDR3 is CASSRDREKPTDTQYF. CDR3 sequence (DNA): TGTGCCAGCAGCCGGGACAGGGAAAAGCCCACAGATACGCAGTATTTT.